These T cell receptor beta chains were read from a single sample in a study of blood T cell repertoires in COVID-19. The assay was immunoSEQ multiplex PCR, and TCRdb's table has in-frame clones only and misses some. The table has 75,000 to 100,000 clones, more than 60% seen once. The specimen was peripheral blood. These receptor sequences come from a man in his 70s with acute or convalescent COVID-19. The conserved cysteine and the conserved F or W are not part of the CDR3 here. Each record gives: V gene, D gene, J gene, CDR3 protein. A D gene is named only where the DNA matches it firmly.

v_call: TRBV28
d_call: TRBD2
j_call: TRBJ2-7
cdr3_aa: ASKRGLLYYEQY

v_call: TRBV5-6
d_call: TRBD1
j_call: TRBJ2-3
cdr3_aa: ASSQDRLFY

v_call: TRBV19
d_call: -
j_call: TRBJ2-7
cdr3_aa: ASSLSSGPYEQY

v_call: TRBV7-8
d_call: -
j_call: TRBJ1-2
cdr3_aa: ASSLGWQGGYGYT

v_call: TRBV27
d_call: -
j_call: TRBJ1-6
cdr3_aa: ASSLMAGGRSPLH

v_call: TRBV11-2
d_call: -
j_call: TRBJ1-1
cdr3_aa: ASSLSWQNTEAF

v_call: TRBV11-2
d_call: TRBD2
j_call: TRBJ2-1
cdr3_aa: ASSFLLAGTNEQF

v_call: TRBV6-1
d_call: TRBD1
j_call: TRBJ2-7
cdr3_aa: ASSEPGTGSYEQY

v_call: TRBV4-3
d_call: -
j_call: TRBJ2-7
cdr3_aa: ASSQVRGQNYEQY

v_call: TRBV12-3/TRBV12-4
d_call: -
j_call: TRBJ1-1
cdr3_aa: ASSPRQNTEAF

v_call: TRBV5-4
d_call: -
j_call: TRBJ1-1
cdr3_aa: ASSRLEGRRLNTEAF

v_call: TRBV28
d_call: -
j_call: TRBJ1-4
cdr3_aa: ASSLLGGNEKLF

v_call: TRBV4-3
d_call: TRBD2
j_call: TRBJ2-5
cdr3_aa: ASSLEFRDYGETQY

v_call: TRBV9
d_call: TRBD1
j_call: TRBJ1-4
cdr3_aa: ASSVGGTGNEKLF

v_call: TRBV5-1
d_call: -
j_call: TRBJ2-7
cdr3_aa: ASSPQTGSYEQY

v_call: TRBV27
d_call: -
j_call: TRBJ2-6
cdr3_aa: ASSFGYTGGPSGANVLT

v_call: TRBV6-5
d_call: TRBD2
j_call: TRBJ2-1
cdr3_aa: ASSYRLAGGFNEQF

v_call: TRBV18
d_call: -
j_call: TRBJ2-3
cdr3_aa: ASSPSARGEDTQY

v_call: TRBV29-1
d_call: -
j_call: TRBJ1-1
cdr3_aa: SVPGPRGTEAF

v_call: TRBV4-2
d_call: -
j_call: TRBJ2-2
cdr3_aa: ASSQTSTGELF

v_call: TRBV18
d_call: -
j_call: TRBJ1-1
cdr3_aa: ASSPRGDTEAF

v_call: TRBV19
d_call: -
j_call: TRBJ1-3
cdr3_aa: ASSPRTRSGNTIY

v_call: TRBV5-1
d_call: TRBD1
j_call: TRBJ2-1
cdr3_aa: ASSLFRTGGFEQF

v_call: TRBV2
d_call: TRBD1
j_call: TRBJ1-5
cdr3_aa: ASKGQVGTQPQH